Listed here is a single T cell receptor beta chain. The antigen it recognizes is unknown. Per-base qualities were not stored, and no clone one base away is much larger. The data were taken from a study of T cell repertoires in cytomegalovirus infection (dated by TCRdb to the late 2010s). Study-wide context: The peptide stimulations were aimed at well-studied HLA-B-restricted epitopes as well as recently identified HLA-C-restricted CMV epitopes, whose presentation resists viral immunomodulation. Donor HLA type was relevant to the analysis, as public TCR beta signatures indicated carriage of CMV infection together with the matching HLA type. What the work shows at the level of the full study, not this receptor alone: In the ex vivo response, HLA-C-restricted CMV-specific TCR beta clonotypes were dominant, and in two of eight donors the single most frequent clonotype came from this HLA-C-restricted group. In both this cohort and an independent cohort of several hundred donors, the cumulative frequency of public TCR beta family members distinguished carriers of CMV infection plus the relevant HLA type.

The sample's treatment or condition label is to be understood as: in vitro stimulation with specific CMV peptide epitopes to enrich CMV-specific T cells. This sample was sequenced with an Illumina HiSeq 1500. In-frame beta chains were kept once TCRdb had trimmed the public reads at Q25 with fastp and called clones with MiXCR. Identical CDR3 proteins give one entry, which carries the most common genes and DNA. Across this sample there are around 340,000 distinct CDR3 sequences, with about 28% seen only once. About 20% of the sample lies in the top ten. Spanning cysteine to phenylalanine, the CDR3 consists of 16 amino acids. CDR3 DNA only is kept here, 48 bases in frame from base 1. From V the trimming removes 8 bases and from J it removes 4 bases, while the gene matches leave 16 bases of the junction unaccounted for. CDR1 and CDR2 were assigned from the germline V gene as SGHVS and FQNEAQ.

The chain links TRBV7-8 with TRBJ2-5; 7 nucleotides in the junction match TRBD2. The input for sequencing was cultured PBMCs, taken from culture after CMV antigen stimulation. This TCR was recovered from a human donor in good health (CMV status not recorded). Some clones in this sample may be carry-over from other donors' samples. CDR3 loop: CASCWGGGRRGETQYF. The DNA sequence is given as TGTGCCAGCTGCTGGGGCGGCGGGAGAAGAGGAGAGACCCAGTACTTC.